This T cell receptor beta chain was sequenced in a study of CD8+ T cells in alopecia areata. In the study overall: Tofacitinib administration to treated patients was oral, at 5 to 10 mg twice daily. A 6-month period off drug followed tofacitinib, which lasted 6 to 18 months.

This clone has just a few counts. What it binds is unknown. Study-level results: In lesional scalp, particularly from alopecia totalis/universalis, clonality was higher than in normal scalp.

Isolated RNA was reverse transcribed into cDNA used as the sequencing template. Clones were sequenced by immunoSEQ multiplex PCR, and TCRdb holds only the in-frame ones, with some missing. The sample gives more than 150,000 clones, approximately 50% of which show up once; roughly 9.1% is in the top ten. The V end lost 6 bases, the J end lost 8 bases, and 10 bases lay between the germline ends. Germline lookup yields CDR1 LNHDA and CDR2 SQIVND (reference sequence). The CDR3 extends over 12 amino acids. Treatment denoted: oral pan-JAK inhibitor, 5-10 mg twice daily. Sequencing was performed on CD8+ T cells sorted from blood, taken at week 52, from a patient treated with tofacitinib. The receptor comes from a human donor with alopecia areata. The V call is TRBV19, the J call TRBJ1-4; D may be TRBD1 (5 bases). The CDR3 protein is CASRGPGEKLFF. CDR3 bases: TGTGCCAGTAGAGGACCAGGGGAAAAACTGTTTTTT. Filled out from reference TRBV19 and TRBJ1-4, the complete variable domain reads DGGITQSPKYLFRKEGQNVTLSCEQNLNHDAMYWYRQDPGQGLRLIYYSQIVNDFQKGDIAEGYSVSREKKESFPLTVTSAQKNPTAFYLCASRGPGEKLFFGSGTQLSVL.